The 6 T cell receptor beta chains listed next were all sequenced from one sample in a study of siplizumab effects on memory and regulatory T cells. Measured with immunoSEQ multiplex PCR; TCRdb has only the in-frame clones, and not every one. Of around 68,000 clones in the sample, over 80% were seen once. Sequencing was done on a sample of Tregs sorted from blood. These receptors all stem from a human donor in good health.

V and J are TRBV2 and TRBJ1-4, with D perhaps matching TRBD1 (6 bases). The CDR3 runs to 16 residues. V was shortened by 4 bases and J by 7 bases, with 19 bases between the two germline ends. Germline V gene lookup returns CDR1 SNHLY and CDR2 FYNNEI. CDR3: CASSVAGGGSSEKLFF. Written as DNA, the CDR3 is TGTGCCAGCAGTGTCGCTGGGGGCGGAAGTAGTGAAAAACTGTTTTTT.

This chain's CDR3 is CASSSPGQGAGNTIYF. The CDR3 nucleotides are TGTGCCAGCAGTTCCCCGGGACAGGGCGCTGGAAACACCATATATTTT. The rearrangement uses TRBV6-5 and TRBJ1-3; TRBD1 matches at 9 bases. Germline loops: CDR1 MNHEY, CDR2 SVGAGI. V shed 4 bases, J shed 2 bases, and the junction held 6 bases outside the gene matches. The CDR3 is 16 amino acids.

The rearrangement joins TRBV5-1 to TRBJ1-2; D perhaps matches TRBD1 (6 bases). Germline V gives CDR1 SGHRS, CDR2 YFSETQ. This CDR3 has 15 amino acids. Trimming removed 0 bases from V and 4 bases from J, with 13 bases in between. CDR3 loop: CASSLVRGASYGYTF. CDR3 DNA: TGCGCCAGCAGCTTGGTCAGGGGCGCTTCCTATGGCTACACCTTC.

The gene calls are TRBV9 and TRBJ2-7; 7 nucleotides agree with TRBD1. J lost 3 bases, V lost 1 base, and 4 bases had no gene match. The germline V gene has CDR1 SGDLS and CDR2 YYNGEE. This CDR3 contains 14 residues. DNA of the CDR3: TGTGCCAGCAGCGTATCCGGGACAGACTACGAGCAGTACTTC. Translated, it gives CASSVSGTDYEQYF.

A remark on this clone: Other DNA sequences in this specimen translate into the identical CDR3. Written as DNA, the CDR3 is TGCGCCAGCAGCTTAGACAGGAACACTGAAGCTTTCTTT. Its translation is CASSLDRNTEAFF. The chain is built from TRBV5-1 and TRBJ1-1; a possible D gene is TRBD1 (5 bases). Trimming pared 2 bases from V and 1 base from J, leaving 6 bases between. The CDR3 spans 13 residues. Germline CDR1 is SGHRS and CDR2 is YFSETQ.

This chain joins TRBV7-8 and TRBJ2-3; TRBD2 agrees at 9 bases. V was clipped by 2 bases and J by 5 bases; unmatched bases: 8. This CDR3 region has 16 residues. CDR1 is SGHVS and CDR2 is FQNEAQ in the germline V gene. The DNA for the CDR3 is TGTGCCAGCAGCTTACCAGTAGCGGGAGCGGTAGATACGCAGTATTTT. Its protein is CASSLPVAGAVDTQYF.